This TCR beta chain was captured in a study of blood T cell repertoires in COVID-19. Study background: Samples representing acute and convalescent COVID-19 were sourced from the United States, Italy and Spain. T cells, B-cell-depleted T cells, or PBMCs provided the cDNA or gDNA that served as material.

CDR1 and CDR2 (germline): MNHEY, SVGEGT. V was clipped by 2 bases and J by 4 bases; unmatched bases: 7. The length of the CDR3 is 16 residues. How the authors handled the data: Estimation of nucleated cell counts relied on the amplification of reference gene primers. Generated by immunoSEQ multiplex PCR, the TCRdb table keeps only in-frame clones and is missing some. V and J calls and clone size follow that table, whereas D and trimming were derived from the DNA. The sample contains fewer than 130,000 clones, 88% of which appear only once. The V call is TRBV6-2 or TRBV6-3, the J call TRBJ2-5; TRBD2 matches at 10 bases. This TCR was recovered from a woman aged 45-65 years with acute or convalescent COVID-19. The sample was peripheral blood. The CDR3 here is CASSYTLAGGTETQYF. The CDR3, as DNA: TGTGCCAGCAGTTACACATTAGCGGGAGGTACAGAGACCCAGTACTTC.